The 16 T cell receptor beta chains below come from one sample, sequenced in a study of blood T cell repertoires in COVID-19. Sequenced by immunoSEQ multiplex PCR; TCRdb stores in-frame clones only, minus some. Of about 160,000 clones detected, approximately 85% appear once; the ten largest clones hold 0.85% to 1.2%. The sequenced sample consisted of peripheral blood. The receptors here all came from a man aged 35-49 years with acute or convalescent COVID-19.

The V gene is TRBV6-6, the J gene TRBJ1-1; no reliable D call. Germline CDR1 and CDR2: MNHNY and SVGAGI (reference sequence). The CDR3 totals 16 residues. V was cut by 6 bases and J by 1 base, with 18 bases left in between. CDR3 nucleotide sequence: TGTGCCAGCAGGTCTCAGGAGGACTTAGAGAACACTGAAGCTTTCTTT. It codes for CASRSQEDLENTEAFF.

The V and J genes are TRBV24-1 and TRBJ1-5; no reliable D call. The CDR3 covers 13 residues. V lost 9 bases and J 2 bases, leaving 10 bases between the germline ends. Per the germline V gene, CDR1 is KGHDR and CDR2 is SFDVKD. In DNA form, the CDR3 reads TGTGCCACCTCGGGAGGCGGCAATCAGCCCCAGCATTTT. Residues: CATSGGGNQPQHF.

V is TRBV19 and J is TRBJ1-1, with D tentatively TRBD1 (5 bases). Trimming cost V 0 bases and J 0 bases, with 11 bases left between them. Germline V lookup: CDR1 LNHDA, CDR2 SQIVND (reference sequence). The CDR3 covers 16 residues. CDR3 nucleotides: TGTGCCAGTAGTATAGACAGGGCCCCCATGAACACTGAAGCTTTCTTT. This gives the protein CASSIDRAPMNTEAFF.

This clone has a single count. This chain connects TRBV7-2 to TRBJ2-5; 9 nucleotides agree with TRBD1. The ends lost 4 bases at V and 3 bases at J; junction bases unmatched: 6. CDR3 length: 15 residues. Germline V gene sequence: CDR1 SGHTA, CDR2 FQGNSA. The CDR3 DNA reads TGTGCCAGCAGCTCCACCGGGACAGGGAAAGAGACCCAGTACTTC. Translated: CASSSTGTGKETQYF.

This rearrangement joins TRBV6-6 to TRBJ1-5; D is perhaps TRBD1 (6 bases). Germline CDR1 reads MNHNY; CDR2 reads SVGAGI (reference sequence). This CDR3 spans 15 amino acids. V was clipped by 2 bases and J by 3 bases, with 11 bases between them. CDR3 region: CASSYQGQPNQPQHF. The CDR3 coding sequence is TGTGCCAGCAGTTACCAAGGACAGCCCAATCAGCCCCAGCATTTT.

The chain has TRBV3-1 (or the pseudogene TRBV3-2) and TRBJ1-3; perhaps TRBD1 as D (5 bases). The CDR3 is 13 amino acids. Germline CDR1 is LGHDT and CDR2 is YNNKEL (reference sequence). V dropped 4 bases and J dropped 4 bases, with 8 bases sitting between them. The DNA for the CDR3 is TGTGCCAGCAGCCCAGGGTTCGGAAACACCATATATTTT. This codes for CASSPGFGNTIYF.

This clone showed up just once. The rearrangement uses TRBV30 and TRBJ1-6; D perhaps matches TRBD1 (6 bases). The germline CDR1 and CDR2 sequences are GTSNPN and SVGIG (reference sequence). The CDR3 covers 15 residues. V lost 2 bases, J lost 5 bases, and 13 bases lay in between. CDR3 in DNA: TGTGCCTGGAGTATTAGGGGGATTAATAATTCACCCCTCCACTTT. The encoded protein is CAWSIRGINNSPLHF.

V and J are TRBV29-1 and TRBJ1-2; D is perhaps TRBD1 (5 bases). CDR3 length: 11 amino acids. Trimming shortened V by 4 bases and J by 5 bases, and 8 bases separated the two germline ends. CDR1 is SQVTM, CDR2 ANQGSEA, per germline. This chain's CDR3 is CSVVRGYGYTF. Written as DNA, the CDR3 is TGCAGCGTTGTTAGGGGTTATGGCTACACCTTC.

This clone turned up a few times. The chain uses TRBV9 and TRBJ2-1; the D gene is possibly TRBD2 (7 bases). The CDR3 runs 14 residues. Germline V lookup: CDR1 SGDLS, CDR2 YYNGEE. V lost 0 bases, J lost 8 bases, and 12 bases lay in between. The CDR3 loop reads CASSVVGGADEQFF. The DNA of the CDR3 is TGTGCCAGCAGCGTAGTGGGGGGGGCCGATGAGCAGTTCTTC.

This rearrangement joins TRBV9 to TRBJ2-2; 9 bases agree with TRBD1. The V gene's germline CDR1 is SGDLS and CDR2 YYNGEE. J was trimmed by 4 bases and V by 2 bases; bases with no gene match: 9. This CDR3 is built from 17 residues. The CDR3 protein is CASSVTGGYGGTGELFF. CDR3 in DNA: TGTGCCAGCAGCGTCACAGGGGGCTATGGTGGCACCGGGGAGCTGTTTTTT.

CDR3 loop: CASSGGGAGETQYF. The CDR3 DNA reads as TGCGCCAGCAGCGGTGGGGGGGCCGGGGAGACCCAGTACTTC. J is TRBJ2-5 and V is TRBV5-1; the D gene is possibly TRBD2 (7 bases). The CDR3 runs to 14 residues. V lost 4 bases, J lost 5 bases, and 15 bases lay in between. Germline loops: CDR1 SGHRS, CDR2 YFSETQ.

The V call is TRBV4-1, the J call TRBJ2-5; the D is unclear. The germline V and J ends were trimmed by 4 bases and 1 base, with 7 bases remaining between them. The CDR3 totals 13 residues. CDR1 and CDR2 (germline): MGHRA, YSYEKL. The CDR3, as DNA: TGCGCCAGCAGCCCCGTACTCCAAGAGACCCAGTACTTC. Residues: CASSPVLQETQYF.

This clone was seen only once. The chain carries TRBV6-5 and TRBJ2-7; 7 nucleotides line up with TRBD1. Trimming took 7 bases from V and 0 from J; bases not matched to a gene: 3. This CDR3 is 13 amino acids long. In germline, CDR1 is MNHEY, CDR2 SVGAGI. CDR3 in DNA: TGTGCCAGCACAGCAGGGGGCTCCTACGAGCAGTACTTC. Its translation: CASTAGGSYEQYF.

The chain has TRBV9 and TRBJ2-3; D uncertain. CDR3 length equals 11 residues. Trimming left V 0 bases short and J 6 bases short, with 2 bases between. CDR1 is SGDLS, CDR2 YYNGEE, per germline. The CDR3 DNA sequence: TGTGCCAGCAGCGTAGCGGATACGCAGTATTTT. It is translated as CASSVADTQYF.

V usage is TRBV18 and J usage is TRBJ1-1; no clear D gene. Between the trimmed V and J ends, which lost 2 bases and 5 bases, there was a span of 12 bases. Germline V gives CDR1 KGHSH, CDR2 LQKENI. CDR3 length: 14 amino acids. CDR3 DNA: TGTGCCAGCTCACCAATCCCTCCCGGGACTGAAGCTTTCTTT. Translation: CASSPIPPGTEAFF.

The chain employs TRBV7-2 and TRBJ1-1; D remains unclear. Germline V gene lookup returns CDR1 SGHTA and CDR2 FQGNSA. Trimming removed 1 base at V and 4 bases at J, with 7 bases between. The CDR3 is made up of 13 amino acids. This CDR3 reads CASSLGSATEAFF. CDR3 coding DNA: TGTGCCAGCAGCTTAGGTAGCGCCACTGAAGCTTTCTTT.